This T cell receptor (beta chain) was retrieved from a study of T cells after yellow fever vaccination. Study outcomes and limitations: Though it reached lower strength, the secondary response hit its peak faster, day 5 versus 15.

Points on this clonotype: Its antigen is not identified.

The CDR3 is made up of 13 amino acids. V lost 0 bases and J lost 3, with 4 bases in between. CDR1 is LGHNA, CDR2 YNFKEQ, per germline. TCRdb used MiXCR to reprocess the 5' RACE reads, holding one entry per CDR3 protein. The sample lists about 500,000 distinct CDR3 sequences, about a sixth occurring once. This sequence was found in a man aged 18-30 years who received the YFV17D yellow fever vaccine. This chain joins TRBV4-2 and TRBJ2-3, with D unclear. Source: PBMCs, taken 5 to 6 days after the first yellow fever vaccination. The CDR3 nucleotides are TGTGCCAGCAGCCAAGACAGAACAGATACGCAGTATTTT. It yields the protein CASSQDRTDTQYF.